This T cell receptor (beta chain) was recovered during a study of blood T cell repertoires in COVID-19. Background on the study: Collection of acute and convalescent COVID-19 samples took place in the United States, Italy and Spain.

Clones were sequenced by immunoSEQ multiplex PCR, and TCRdb holds only the in-frame ones, with some missing. The sample consists of about 190,000 clones, roughly 80% of them appearing once. This CDR3 is 14 amino acids long. Germline V gene sequence: CDR1 GTSNPN, CDR2 SVGIG (reference sequence). With 7 bases removed from V and 5 bases from J, the gap between germline ends came to 17 bases. The specimen sequenced was peripheral blood. This sequence was found in a man aged 50 to 59 who had recovered from COVID-19. The chain is built from TRBV30 and TRBJ1-4; D perhaps matches TRBD1 (5 bases). CDR3 DNA: TGTGCCTTACAGGATGGCAGGCTGAATGAAAAACTGTTTTTT. This encodes CALQDGRLNEKLFF.